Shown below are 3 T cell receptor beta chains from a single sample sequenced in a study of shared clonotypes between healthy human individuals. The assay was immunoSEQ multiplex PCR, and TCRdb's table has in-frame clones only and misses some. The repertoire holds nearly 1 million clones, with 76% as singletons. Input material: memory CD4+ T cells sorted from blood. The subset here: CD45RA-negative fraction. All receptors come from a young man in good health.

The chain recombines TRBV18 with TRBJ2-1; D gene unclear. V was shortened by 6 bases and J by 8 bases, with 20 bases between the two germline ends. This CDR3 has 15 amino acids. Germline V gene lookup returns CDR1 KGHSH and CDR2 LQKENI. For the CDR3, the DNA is TGTGCCAGCTCCCCTCGGGCCAAAAATTTTGATGAGCAGTTCTTC. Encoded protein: CASSPRAKNFDEQFF.

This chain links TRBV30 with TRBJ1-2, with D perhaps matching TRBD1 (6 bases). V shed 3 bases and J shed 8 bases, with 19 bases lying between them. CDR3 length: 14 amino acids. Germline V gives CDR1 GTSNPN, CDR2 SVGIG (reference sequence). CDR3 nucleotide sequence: TGTGCCTGGAGCCCCGGGGCAGGGGCGGGGGGCTACACCTTC. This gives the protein CAWSPGAGAGGYTF.

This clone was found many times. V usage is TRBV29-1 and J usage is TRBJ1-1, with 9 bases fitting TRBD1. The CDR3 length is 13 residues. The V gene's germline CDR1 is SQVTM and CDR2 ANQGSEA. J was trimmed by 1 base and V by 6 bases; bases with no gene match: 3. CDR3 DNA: TGCAGCGTCACGACAGGGGGGAACACTGAAGCTTTCTTT. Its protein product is CSVTTGGNTEAFF.